The 13 T cell receptor beta chains below all came from one sample that was sequenced in a study of tumor-infiltrating lymphocytes in primary liver carcinoma. A primer in the constant region served to generate TCR beta cDNA from roughly 450 ng of total RNA. Three-round nested multiplex PCR performed with slightly modified ARM-PCR produced the TCR beta libraries. The first two PCR rounds used TRBV1-TRBV30 primers with a Cbeta primer, roughly 10 cycles each. Using its own MiXCR run on the multiplex PCR reads, TCRdb lists one record per CDR3 protein. The repertoire includes fewer than 85,000 distinct CDR3 sequences, roughly 72% of them detected once, and roughly 25% sits in the top ten. Between roughly 17 and 31 mg of unsorted bulk tissue served as the source from which RNA and DNA were co-extracted. The sample taken for sequencing was tumor-adjacent normal liver tissue. Every receptor here comes from a middle-aged man with primary liver carcinoma and hepatitis B virus infection.

Concerning this clonotype: A much larger clone lies one base from this, so it may be a read error. The chain has TRBV24-1 and TRBJ2-2, with 7 bases identical to TRBD1. CDR3 length: 15 amino acids. CDR1 KGHDR and CDR2 SFDVKD come from the germline V gene. CDR3 sequence (DNA): TGTGCCACCAATGATGAGGGGGCAGACACCGGGGAGCTGTTTTTT. Residues: CATNDEGADTGELFF.

Details on this clonotype: The junction departs from germline at one end; a sequencing error may be responsible. The rearrangement links TRBV11-3 to TRBJ1-1; 7 bases fit TRBD1. The CDR3 extends over 13 amino acids. Germline V lookup: CDR1 SGHNT, CDR2 YENEEA. For the CDR3, the DNA is TGTGCAAGCAGCTTAGCAGGGGGGACTAAAGCTTTCTTT. Translated: CASSLAGGTKAFF.

This clonotype was counted between two and nine times. Sequence at one end of the junction differs from germline and may be a read error. The chain carries TRBV4-3 and TRBJ1-2; D perhaps matches TRBD1 (6 bases). Per the germline V gene, CDR1 is LGHNA and CDR2 is YSLEER. This CDR3 comprises 15 residues. CDR3 nucleotides: TGCGCCTGCAGCCAAGATACGCAGGGGCCTCATGGCTACACCTTC. Translation gives CACSQDTQGPHGYTF.

This clonotype was seen only once. A read error is possible here, since a much larger clone lies one base away. The chain employs TRBV29-1 and TRBJ1-4; 7 bases are a match to TRBD1. J lost 8 bases, V lost 6 bases, and 9 bases had no gene match. CDR1 is SQVTM, CDR2 ANQGSEA, per germline. There are 13 residues in the CDR3. CDR3 sequence (DNA): TGCAGCGTCAGCGTTCAGGGGGGAGAAAAACTGTTTTTT. This sequence encodes CSVSVQGGEKLFF.

Concerning this clonotype: At one of its ends the junction is not consistent with the germline gene, which may arise from a read error. The V gene is TRBV11-3, the J gene TRBJ1-5; no firm D call. The germline CDR1 and CDR2 sequences are SGHNT and YENEEA. The CDR3 extends over 14 amino acids. Written as DNA, the CDR3 is TGTGCCAGCAGTGACAACTATAGCAATCAGCCCCAACATTTT. Encoded protein: CASSDNYSNQPQHF. The entire variable domain, with the rest obtained from reference TRBV11-3 and TRBJ1-5, is as follows: EAGVVQSPRYKIIEKKQPVAFWCNPISGHNTLYWYLQNLGQGPELLIRYENEEAVDDSQLPKDRFSAERLKGVDSTLKIQPAELGDSAVYLCASSDNYSNQPQHFGDGTRLSIL.

To note about this clonotype: A much bigger clone sits one base away, suggesting this may be a read error. The chain links TRBV5-6 to TRBJ1-1; 8 bases map to TRBD1. This CDR3 region has 14 residues. Germline V gives CDR1 SGHDT, CDR2 YYEEEE. The CDR3 DNA reads as TGTGTCAGCAGCGCACGACAGGGGCGGACTGAAGCTTTCTTT. It is translated as CVSSARQGRTEAFF.

This clonotype was counted a few times. Just one base apart from a much larger clone, this may be a read error. Here the CDR3 omits its conserved ending phenylalanine or tryptophan, so a read error is the likely source. This chain connects TRBV30 to TRBJ2-1, with D perhaps matching TRBD2 (5 bases). CDR3 size: 11 residues. The V end was cut by 7 bases, the J end by 12 bases, with 16 bases between. Germline lookup yields CDR1 GTSNPN and CDR2 SVGIG (reference sequence). In DNA form, the CDR3 reads TGTGCCTCGACTGGCGGGCTAGCGCAGTTCTCC. Protein product: CASTGGLAQFS.

Of note for this clonotype: The CDR3 carries no conserved terminal phenylalanine or tryptophan, so it likely arises from a read error. The DNA is omitted, as the CDR3 cannot be located on it reliably, and the CDR3 follows TCRdb's listing. The genes are TRBV7-9 and TRBJ2-1; no DNA check was done on the table's D call, TRBD2. The CDR3 is 15 residues long, counting both termini. Germline CDR1 and CDR2: SEHNR and FQNEAQ (reference sequence). CDR3 sequence: CASSPPGLAGVEQFL.

This clonotype came up once. Given the absence of the conserved phenylalanine or tryptophan at the CDR3 end, a read error is likely. This rearrangement joins TRBV5-1 to TRBJ2-3; 14 nucleotides match TRBD2. This CDR3 has 17 amino acids. Germline V gene sequence: CDR1 SGHRS, CDR2 YFSETQ. The CDR3 here is CATSSGTSGSRSDTQYI. The CDR3 nucleotides are TGCGCCACCAGCTCAGGGACTAGCGGGAGTCGGTCAGATACGCAGTATATT.

This clonotype was observed a few times. The V call is TRBV11-3, the J call TRBJ2-1, with 9 bases aligning to TRBD2. Germline V CDR1 and CDR2: SGHNT, YENEEA. The V gene end was trimmed by 1 base and the J gene end by 8 bases; junction bases not matched to a gene: 6. This CDR3 has 15 amino acids. This CDR3 is CASSLGREGLDEQFF. As DNA, the CDR3 is TGTGCCAGCAGCTTAGGGCGGGAGGGTCTGGATGAGCAGTTCTTC.

About this clonotype itself: Its ends do not fully match the called genes, so a read error is possible. The chain recombines TRBV6-6 with TRBJ2-5; D remains unclear. From germline, CDR1 is MNHNY and CDR2 SVGAGI (reference sequence). The CDR3 extends over 11 amino acids. The chain's CDR3 is CTSSYQETQYF. The CDR3 DNA sequence: TGTACCAGCAGTTACCAAGAGACCCAGTACTTC.

Worth noting for this clonotype: A read error may account for a junction end that differs from germline. The chain links TRBV4-3 to TRBJ2-3; TRBD2 aligns across 10 bases. This CDR3 region has 22 residues. Germline V gives CDR1 LGHNA, CDR2 YSLEER. CDR3 nucleotides: TGCGCCAGCAGCCAACCTTCTTTCGGGACTAGCGAGAGTTACGGGGAAACAGATACACAGTATTTT. As protein: CASSQPSFGTSESYGETDTQYF.

Of note for this clonotype: The CDR3 carries no conserved terminal phenylalanine or tryptophan, so it likely arises from a read error. The chain combines TRBV12-3 or TRBV12-4 with TRBJ1-2; D is undetermined. The CDR3 is made up of 14 amino acids. This CDR3 is CASSFRGSNYGYTI. CDR3 DNA: TGTGCCAGCAGTTTTCGTGGGAGTAACTATGGGTACACCATC.